These 8 T cell receptor beta chains came from one sample sequenced in a study of regulatory T cells in long-lasting Graves disease. The time point: newly diagnosed GD, antithyroid drugs for less than 3 months. Isolated PBMC RNA provided the starting material for the TCR library. For TCR beta, libraries came from iRepertoire HTBI primers and Arm-PCR of CDR3 regions. From the multiplex PCR reads, TCRdb called clonotypes with MiXCR, one entry per CDR3 protein. There are 550,000 to 700,000 distinct CDR3 sequences in the sample; approximately 16% occur only once, and more than 10% lies in the top ten. The same sample was also studied in work on T cells in Graves' hyperthyroidism and ophthalmopathy.

The sample here was peripheral blood mononuclear cells (PBMCs), taken at new diagnosis, from a patient treated with antithyroid drugs. Receptors originate from a man between 18 and 35 years old with Graves disease.

This clonotype was seen ten or more times. V usage is TRBV27 and J usage is TRBJ2-7, with D maybe TRBD2 (5 bases). Germline loops: CDR1 MNHEY, CDR2 SMNVEV (reference sequence). This CDR3 is 15 amino acids long. V gave up 5 bases and J gave up 6 bases, with 20 bases separating them. Here the CDR3 DNA reads TGTGCCAGCAGTCGCCGGTGGACTGCGGCCGGCGAGCAGTACTTC. Its protein is CASSRRWTAAGEQYF.

The chain links TRBV27 to TRBJ1-3, with 7 bases fitting TRBD1. The CDR3 totals 20 residues. The trim removed 5 bases at V and 6 bases at J, leaving 25 bases unmatched. Germline-derived CDR1 and CDR2 are MNHEY and SMNVEV (reference sequence). CDR3 sequence: CASSPRGQFDLCVFVNTIYF. The CDR3 DNA reads TGTGCCAGCAGTCCCCGGGGACAGTTCGACCTCTGTGTATTTGTAAACACCATATATTTT.

This clonotype appeared a few times. Here the CDR3 reads CATVFRFRVPLEQQGPGEQFF. CDR3 DNA: TGTGCCACCGTGTTTAGGTTCCGAGTCCCCCTCGAGCAACAAGGGCCGGGTGAGCAGTTCTTC. The chain employs TRBV27 and TRBJ2-1; D call uncertain. The germline V gene encodes CDR1 MNHEY and CDR2 SMNVEV (reference sequence). V was clipped by 10 bases and J by 9 bases, with 43 bases between them. There are 21 residues in the CDR3.

This chain connects TRBV28 to TRBJ2-1; tentative D call: TRBD2 (6 bases). The germline V gene encodes CDR1 MDHEN and CDR2 SYDVKM. V was cut by 5 bases and J by 3 bases, with 14 bases left in between. This CDR3 spans 15 amino acids. In DNA, the CDR3 is TGTGCCAGCAGTAGCCCGTCGGAGGGCTACAATGAGCAGTTCTTC. Residues: CASSSPSEGYNEQFF.

This chain's CDR3 is CAWSVRGLDTQYF. In DNA form, the CDR3 reads TGTGCCTGGAGTGTACGCGGCCTAGATACGCAGTATTTT. This chain links TRBV30 with TRBJ2-3; D is ambiguous. The V and J ends lost 0 bases and 5 bases respectively, with 9 bases between them. The length of the CDR3 is 13 residues. The germline gives CDR1 GTSNPN, CDR2 SVGIG (reference sequence).

This clonotype was observed a few times. The chain employs TRBV9 and TRBJ2-7; TRBD2 agrees at 7 bases. The CDR3 extends over 15 amino acids. V trimming: 4 bases; J trimming: 3 bases; junction bases outside the gene matches: 10. From germline, CDR1 is SGDLS and CDR2 YYNGEE. The CDR3 loop reads CASSPSGRTSYEQYF. Written as DNA, the CDR3 is TGTGCCAGCAGCCCCTCCGGCCGGACTAGCTACGAGCAGTACTTC.

In this sample, this clonotype turned up a few times. The rearrangement links TRBV7-3 to TRBJ1-1; 7 nucleotides agree with TRBD1. After removal of 4 bases from V and 4 bases from J, the junction contained 6 bases not matched to a gene. CDR1 is SGHTA and CDR2 is FQGTGA in the germline V gene. CDR3 length: 14 amino acids. The chain's CDR3 is CASSSTGTGTEAFF. In DNA, the CDR3 is TGTGCCAGCAGCTCGACAGGGACCGGCACTGAAGCTTTCTTT. The complete variable domain, with remaining parts taken from reference TRBV7-3 and TRBJ1-1, reads GAGVSQTPSNKVTEKGKYVELRCDPISGHTALYWYRQSLGQGPEFLIYFQGTGAADDSGLPNDRFFAVRPEGSVSTLKIQRTERGDSAVYLCASSSTGTGTEAFFGQGTRLTVV.

This clonotype showed up just a few times. V is TRBV7-9 and J is TRBJ1-1; D unresolved. Trimming took off 5 bases at V and 4 bases at J, with 17 bases between the two ends. CDR1 is SEHNR, CDR2 FQNEAQ, per germline (reference sequence). The CDR3 consists of 15 residues. The CDR3 reads CASSHGGAKSTEAFF. The CDR3 DNA follows: TGTGCCAGCAGCCACGGAGGTGCCAAGAGCACTGAAGCTTTCTTT.